This T cell receptor beta chain was sequenced for a study of blood T cell repertoires in COVID-19. J was trimmed by 7 bases and V by 0 bases; bases with no gene match: 5. The V gene's germline CDR1 is LGHDT and CDR2 YNNKEL (reference sequence). This CDR3 is built from 15 residues. TCRdb's table, derived via immunoSEQ multiplex PCR, lists solely in-frame clones and lacks some. In the table there are more than 40,000 clones, more than 75% of which are singletons. The receptor was isolated from a man aged 45-65 years with active COVID-19. Input material: peripheral blood. The V gene is TRBV3-1 (or the pseudogene TRBV3-2), the J gene TRBJ2-7, with 11 bases that match TRBD1. CDR3 loop: CASSQEKDRGREQYF. CDR3 DNA sequence: TGTGCCAGCAGCCAAGAAAAGGACAGGGGGCGGGAGCAGTACTTC.